This T cell receptor (beta chain) was sequenced during a study of T cells in Graves' hyperthyroidism and ophthalmopathy. CDR3 length: 13 amino acids. V was trimmed by 2 bases and J by 5 bases, leaving 11 bases between them. Germline lookup yields CDR1 SGHKS and CDR2 YYEKEE (reference sequence). General observations from the study: Most thyroid clonotypes with frequency above 0.001 were detected in blood.

Patients showing uncontrolled infection, other autoimmune disease, pregnancy or lactation were ineligible. Clinicians diagnosed patients from clinical symptoms, serum thyroxine and TRAb, thyroid ultrasound and orbital computed tomography. The table lists this clonotype with many counts. What it binds is unknown. Amplified TCR beta CDR3 regions came from RNA transcripts. HTBI primers were used for first-round RT-PCR of the TCR CDR3. MiXCR was run by TCRdb on the multiplex PCR reads, yielding one entry per CDR3 protein. The sample shows about 640,000 distinct CDR3 sequences, less than 25% of them seen only once.

The V call is TRBV5-5, the J call TRBJ2-7; either TRBD1 or TRBD2 may supply D (5 bases each). The receptor comes from a man aged 25-45 years with Graves' ophthalmopathy. The sequenced sample was blood. DNA of the CDR3: TGTGCCAGCAGCTTCGGGGCTGGAGACGAGCAGTACTTC. Translating it yields CASSFGAGDEQYF. Looking up the rest from reference TRBV5-5 and TRBJ2-7 gives the full variable domain: DAGVTQSPTHLIKTRGQQVTLRCSPISGHKSVSWYQQVLGQGPQFIFQYYEKEERGRGNFPDRFSARQFPNYSSELNVNALLLGDSALYLCASSFGAGDEQYFGPGTRLTVT.